These 32 T cell receptor beta chains were sequenced from one sample in a study of blood T cell repertoires in COVID-19. Profiled with immunoSEQ multiplex PCR; TCRdb holds only in-frame clones, not every one. The data show tens of thousands of clones, around 82% seen once. Sequencing was performed on peripheral blood. These receptors were taken from a man aged 50 to 59 with active or convalescent COVID-19.

This clone has more than one count but fewer than ten. The chain employs TRBV7-2 and TRBJ2-7; 9 bases align to TRBD1. The CDR3 contains 14 residues. The ends lost 4 bases at V and 2 bases at J; junction bases unmatched: 3. Looked up from germline, CDR1 is SGHTA and CDR2 is FQGNSA. CDR3 residues: CASSWGQGAYEQYF. CDR3 bases: TGTGCCAGCAGCTGGGGACAGGGAGCCTACGAGCAGTACTTC.

This clone was counted once. This rearrangement joins TRBV27 to TRBJ1-6, with 8 bases that match TRBD1. In germline, CDR1 is MNHEY, CDR2 SMNVEV (reference sequence). J lost 6 bases, V lost 3 bases, and 1 base had no gene match. CDR3 length: 14 amino acids. CDR3 amino acids: CASSFDRGNSPLHF. The CDR3 nucleotides read TGTGCCAGCAGTTTCGACAGGGGTAATTCACCCCTCCACTTT.

This clone was counted a few times. The chain combines TRBV18 with TRBJ2-3; the match to TRBD2 covers 11 bases. Germline CDR1 KGHSH, CDR2 LQKENI. The length of the CDR3 is 16 residues. After removal of 3 bases from V and 2 bases from J, the junction contained 4 bases not matched to a gene. In nucleotides, the CDR3 is TGTGCCAGCTCACCCGGGACTAGCGGAGTCACAGATACGCAGTATTTT. Its translation: CASSPGTSGVTDTQYF.

The chain is built from TRBV7-2 and TRBJ2-7; 7 nucleotides align to TRBD1. There are 16 residues in the CDR3. Germline V gene data show CDR1 as SGHTA and CDR2 as FQGNSA. J gave up 0 bases and V 3 bases, and 8 bases lay outside the gene matches. The DNA of the CDR3 is TGTGCCAGCAGCTTTGGTATACAGGGGAGCTCCTACGAGCAGTACTTC. Its translation: CASSFGIQGSSYEQYF.

This rearrangement joins TRBV20-1 to TRBJ2-2, with 10 bases identical to TRBD2. This CDR3 is built from 16 residues. The trim removed 3 bases at V and 2 bases at J, leaving 6 bases unmatched. CDR1 is DFQATT and CDR2 is SNEGSKA in the germline V gene (reference sequence). The CDR3 sequence is CSASSSGGANTGELFF. The CDR3 DNA is TGCAGTGCTAGTTCTAGCGGGGGAGCAAACACCGGGGAGCTGTTTTTT.

This sequence joins TRBV28 and TRBJ2-2; TRBD2 agrees at 10 bases. CDR1 and CDR2 from the germline V gene are MDHEN and SYDVKM. This CDR3 is 14 amino acids long. V lost 6 bases, J lost 6 bases, and 4 bases stayed unmatched. Written as DNA, the CDR3 is TGTGCCAGCAGCCGTAGCGGGGGGCCCGGGGAGCTGTTTTTT. Amino acid sequence: CASSRSGGPGELFF. The full variable domain, rest sourced from reference TRBV28 and TRBJ2-2, is DVKVTQSSRYLVKRTGEKVFLECVQDMDHENMFWYRQDPGLGLRLIYFSYDVKMKEKGDIPEGYSVSREKKERFSLILESASTNQTSMYLCASSRSGGPGELFFGEGSRLTVL.

J is TRBJ1-6 and V is TRBV28; the D gene is possibly TRBD1 (5 bases). Looked up from germline, CDR1 is MDHEN and CDR2 is SYDVKM. Trimming left V 5 bases short and J 11 bases short, with 19 bases between. The CDR3 contains 15 residues. Here the CDR3 DNA reads TGTGCCAGCAGTCCCCCCCCCAGGGTTTCGACACCCCTCCACTTT. As protein: CASSPPPRVSTPLHF.

The CDR3 DNA sequence: TGTGCCAGCAGCCCCACCCCCCAGGGAGGGAATGAAAAACTGTTTTTT. Translating gives CASSPTPQGGNEKLFF. The chain has TRBV7-9 and TRBJ1-4, with D perhaps matching TRBD1 (5 bases). V was cut by 5 bases and J by 5 bases, with 18 bases left in between. Germline V gene data show CDR1 as SEHNR and CDR2 as FQNEAQ (reference sequence). The CDR3 is made up of 16 amino acids.

V usage is TRBV15 and J usage is TRBJ2-6; D might be TRBD2 (6 bases). The CDR3 has 15 amino acids. Germline assignment: CDR1 LNHNV and CDR2 YYDKDF (reference sequence). V dropped 3 bases and J dropped 0 bases, with 6 bases sitting between them. DNA of the CDR3: TGTGCCACCAGCAGGCGGGACTCTGGGGCCAACGTCCTGACTTTC. As protein: CATSRRDSGANVLTF.

The V call is TRBV7-2, the J call TRBJ1-2, with 7 bases that match TRBD1. CDR3 length: 13 amino acids. The germline V gene has CDR1 SGHTA and CDR2 FQGNSA. The V and J ends lost 6 bases and 6 bases, in that order; junction bases with no gene match: 7. The DNA for the CDR3 is TGTGCCAGCAGTTCGGACAGGACGAATGGCTACACCTTC. Protein sequence: CASSSDRTNGYTF. Complete variable domain (other parts from reference TRBV7-2 and TRBJ1-2): GAGVSQSPSNKVTEKGKDVELRCDPISGHTALYWYRQSLGQGLEFLIYFQGNSAPDKSGLPSDRFSAERTGGSVSTLTIQRTQQEDSAVYLCASSSDRTNGYTFGSGTRLTVV.

The rearrangement joins TRBV30 to TRBJ2-3, with D uncertain. The CDR3 runs to 12 residues. Per the germline V gene, CDR1 is GTSNPN and CDR2 is SVGIG (reference sequence). Trimming pared 2 bases from V and 6 bases from J, leaving 9 bases between. CDR3 coding DNA: TGTGCCTGGAGTCCCGCCGGGGATACGCAGTATTTT. This translates into CAWSPAGDTQYF.

The CDR3 spells CASSLGGGSLLNEQFF. CDR3 nucleotide sequence: TGTGCCAGCAGCTTAGGCGGGGGGTCCCTTTTAAATGAGCAGTTCTTC. The rearrangement links TRBV7-2 to TRBJ2-1, with 8 bases fitting TRBD2. The junction had 9 bases not matched to a gene; V was cut back by 1 base and J by 7 bases. Germline CDR1 and CDR2: SGHTA and FQGNSA. This CDR3 is 16 amino acids long.

This chain uses TRBV20-1 with TRBJ2-3; 12 bases map to TRBD2. This CDR3 comprises 16 residues. Germline CDR1 and CDR2: DFQATT and SNEGSKA (reference sequence). J was trimmed by 3 bases and V by 3 bases; bases with no gene match: 7. The DNA for the CDR3 is TGCAGTGCTAGTAGCCTAGCGGGGGGGCCAACAGATACGCAGTATTTT. It translates to CSASSLAGGPTDTQYF.

This chain uses TRBV2 with TRBJ1-4, with 7 bases lining up with TRBD1. This CDR3 has 14 amino acids. Germline V gives CDR1 SNHLY, CDR2 FYNNEI. With 4 bases clipped from V and 5 bases from J, the junction kept 4 bases outside the gene matches. The CDR3 here is CASSAGTENEKLFF. The CDR3 DNA sequence: TGTGCCAGCAGTGCCGGGACAGAAAATGAAAAACTGTTTTTT. Full variable domain (missing parts from reference TRBV2 and TRBJ1-4): EPEVTQTPSHQVTQMGQEVILRCVPISNHLYFYWYRQILGQKVEFLVSFYNNEISEKSEIFDDQFSVERPDGSNFTLKIRSTKLEDSAMYFCASSAGTENEKLFFGSGTQLSVL.

In DNA form, the CDR3 reads TGTGCCAGCAGGGGGACAGGGTGGACGGAGACCCAGTACTTC. Protein sequence: CASRGTGWTETQYF. This rearrangement joins TRBV28 to TRBJ2-5; TRBD1 matches 9 bases. Losses at the gene ends were 6 bases for V and 5 bases for J; bases not matched to a gene: 7. The CDR3 is made up of 14 amino acids. Germline V gene data show CDR1 as MDHEN and CDR2 as SYDVKM.

This clone appeared a single time. This chain connects TRBV5-1 to TRBJ2-7; 7 bases line up with TRBD1. CDR3 length equals 15 residues. Germline V gene data show CDR1 as SGHRS and CDR2 as YFSETQ. V shed 4 bases and J 3 bases; nucleotides not matched to a gene: 10. The CDR3 region has the DNA TGCGCCAGCAGCCCACGGACAGGACCCAGCTACGAGCAGTACTTC. This gives the protein CASSPRTGPSYEQYF.

This chain connects TRBV7-9 to TRBJ1-5, with 7 bases fitting TRBD1. The CDR3 covers 14 residues. Germline lookup yields CDR1 SEHNR and CDR2 FQNEAQ (reference sequence). After removal of 4 bases from V and 1 base from J, the junction contained 1 base not matched to a gene. This chain's CDR3 is CASSWDSSNQPQHF. The CDR3 DNA sequence: TGTGCCAGCAGCTGGGACAGCAGCAATCAGCCCCAGCATTTT.

This sequence joins TRBV2 and TRBJ2-1; D is possibly TRBD1 (5 bases). The CDR3 has 15 amino acids. The germline V gene has CDR1 SNHLY and CDR2 FYNNEI. V gave up 8 bases and J gave up 7 bases, with 21 bases separating them. The CDR3 loop is CASEGMIGVRNEQFF. The CDR3 coding sequence is TGTGCCAGCGAAGGGATGATAGGGGTGAGAAATGAGCAGTTCTTC.

This chain joins TRBV6-2 or TRBV6-3 and TRBJ2-5, with TRBD2 matching 16 bases. The V gene's germline CDR1 is MNHEY and CDR2 SVGEGT. The CDR3 is 17 amino acids. The trim removed 7 bases at V and 2 bases at J, leaving 7 bases unmatched. The CDR3 here is CASTPGLAGGSQETQYF. For the CDR3, the DNA is TGTGCCAGCACCCCGGGACTAGCGGGGGGGTCGCAAGAGACCCAGTACTTC.

The V and J genes are TRBV6-6 and TRBJ1-1; 9 bases line up with TRBD1. The CDR3 totals 14 residues. Trimming at V came to 7 bases and at J to 5 bases, leaving 8 bases not matched to a gene. Germline V gives CDR1 MNHNY, CDR2 SVGAGI (reference sequence). DNA of the CDR3: TGTGCCAGCACTCAAACAGGGGGCTGGACTGAAGCTTTCTTT. Its protein is CASTQTGGWTEAFF.

The rearrangement uses TRBV7-9 and TRBJ2-1, with 12 positions matching TRBD2. The CDR3 has 17 amino acids. The germline CDR1 and CDR2 sequences are SEHNR and FQNEAQ (reference sequence). V trimming: 6 bases; J trimming: 5 bases; junction bases outside the gene matches: 11. CDR3 region: CASSPSGGLAGNNEQFF. In DNA form, the CDR3 reads TGTGCCAGCAGTCCTTCCGGTGGACTAGCGGGGAACAATGAGCAGTTCTTC.

The gene calls are TRBV10-2 and TRBJ1-2; D unclear. The CDR3 spans 14 residues. Germline V gene sequence: CDR1 WSHSY, CDR2 SAAADI. Trimming took off 0 bases at V and 6 bases at J, with 11 bases between the two ends. The CDR3 DNA is TGCGCCAGCAGTGAGTCGGCAGGCTTTGATGGCTACACCTTC. It codes for CASSESAGFDGYTF.

This chain joins TRBV7-2 and TRBJ2-7, with a tentative D call TRBD1 (5 bases). The CDR3 has 14 amino acids. From germline, CDR1 is SGHTA and CDR2 FQGNSA. V was cut by 5 bases and J by 3 bases, with 14 bases left in between. This chain's CDR3 is CASSTNWQGYEQYF. CDR3 coding DNA: TGTGCCAGCAGCACAAACTGGCAGGGCTACGAGCAGTACTTC.

A remark on this clone: A junction end diverges from the germline sequence, so it may reflect a read error. This chain uses TRBV20-1 with TRBJ2-5, with D perhaps TRBD2 (7 bases). The germline CDR1 and CDR2 sequences are DFQATT and SNEGSKA (reference sequence). The CDR3 loop spans 11 amino acids. The CDR3 is CRARGGETQYF. Written as DNA, the CDR3 is TGCAGAGCTAGGGGGGGAGAGACCCAGTACTTC.

This chain links TRBV10-2 with TRBJ1-5; 7 bases align to TRBD1. The CDR3 length is 15 residues. The ends lost 7 bases at V and 8 bases at J; junction bases unmatched: 14. Germline loops: CDR1 WSHSY, CDR2 SAAADI. CDR3 protein: CASTQRRTGLEPQHF. The CDR3 DNA sequence: TGCGCCAGCACCCAAAGGAGGACAGGTCTCGAGCCCCAGCATTTT.

This clone was seen once. The V gene is TRBV5-1, the J gene TRBJ2-1; a weak D match, TRBD1 (6 bases). The CDR3 length is 14 residues. Germline loops: CDR1 SGHRS, CDR2 YFSETQ. Trimming took 0 bases from V and 7 from J, leaving 11 bases between them. The CDR3 DNA reads TGCGCCAGCAGCTTGGGAGGACAGCGAAATGAGCAGTTCTTC. Translating gives CASSLGGQRNEQFF.

The genes are TRBV2 and TRBJ2-5; D uncertain. CDR1 SNHLY and CDR2 FYNNEI come from the germline V gene. The germline V and J ends were trimmed by 3 bases and 2 bases, with 13 bases remaining between them. There are 15 residues in the CDR3. This CDR3 is CASSEAPGQQETQYF. The CDR3 DNA reads TGTGCCAGCAGTGAGGCGCCAGGTCAGCAAGAGACCCAGTACTTC. Filled out from reference TRBV2 and TRBJ2-5, the complete variable domain reads EPEVTQTPSHQVTQMGQEVILRCVPISNHLYFYWYRQILGQKVEFLVSFYNNEISEKSEIFDDQFSVERPDGSNFTLKIRSTKLEDSAMYFCASSEAPGQQETQYFGPGTRLLVL.

This clone was found once. V gene TRBV2 combines with J gene TRBJ1-4, with D tentatively TRBD1 (5 bases). This CDR3 region has 15 residues. Germline V gives CDR1 SNHLY, CDR2 FYNNEI. V lost 5 bases to trimming and J lost 13 bases, with 23 bases between them. The CDR3: CASSWRGVPTGSLFF. As DNA, the CDR3 is TGTGCCAGCAGTTGGCGGGGGGTCCCAACGGGCTCACTGTTTTTT.

The V call is TRBV6-5, the J call TRBJ1-4, with D tentatively TRBD1 (6 bases). Germline values: CDR1 MNHEY, CDR2 SVGAGI. The CDR3 is 14 amino acids. V lost 7 bases to trimming and J lost 7 bases, with 16 bases between them. In DNA, the CDR3 is TGTGCCAGCACCCCGCGGGGGGGCACTGAAAAACTGTTTTTT. It specifies CASTPRGGTEKLFF.

The V and J genes are TRBV4-3 and TRBJ2-1; the D gene is possibly TRBD2 (6 bases). The CDR3 runs 14 residues. The germline gives CDR1 LGHNA, CDR2 YSLEER. Trimming stripped 3 bases from V and 7 bases from J, with 13 bases between. The chain's CDR3 is CASSHPGTSNEQFF. The DNA of the CDR3 is TGCGCCAGCAGCCACCCCGGGACTTCGAATGAGCAGTTCTTC.

The chain couples TRBV19 to TRBJ2-5, with 8 bases lining up with TRBD2. Per the germline V gene, CDR1 is LNHDA and CDR2 is SQIVND (reference sequence). Trimming cost V 2 bases and J 4 bases; bases outside gene matches: 6. The CDR3 has 15 residues. CDR3 in DNA: TGTGCCAGTAGTATATTCCCCGGGGGGGTAGAGACCCAGTACTTC. Amino acids: CASSIFPGGVETQYF. The complete variable domain, with remaining parts taken from reference TRBV19 and TRBJ2-5, reads DGGITQSPKYLFRKEGQNVTLSCEQNLNHDAMYWYRQDPGQGLRLIYYSQIVNDFQKGDIAEGYSVSREKKESFPLTVTSAQKNPTAFYLCASSIFPGGVETQYFGPGTRLLVL.

The chain employs TRBV6-2 or TRBV6-3 and TRBJ1-4, with a possible D match to TRBD1 (6 bases). V lost 5 bases and J lost 4, with 14 bases in between. Germline-derived CDR1 and CDR2 are MNHEY and SVGEGT. There are 15 residues in the CDR3. CDR3 in DNA: TGTGCCAGCAGTCGTCAGGGGAACCATAATGAAAAACTGTTTTTT. This encodes CASSRQGNHNEKLFF.